The 27 T cell receptor beta chains below were found in one sample sequenced in a study of blood T cell repertoires in COVID-19. The method was immunoSEQ multiplex PCR; TCRdb's version includes in-frame clones alone and lacks a portion of them. The sample shows a few hundred thousand clones, around 86% of them seen only once. Sequenced: peripheral blood. The receptors here all came from an elderly man with acute or convalescent COVID-19.

J is TRBJ1-6 and V is TRBV13; the match to TRBD1 covers 9 bases. Germline V lookup: CDR1 PRHDT, CDR2 FYEKMQ (reference sequence). V lost 1 base to trimming and J lost 7 bases; unmatched junction nucleotides: 2. CDR3 length: 15 residues. The CDR3 bases are TGTGCCAGCAGCTTAGTAGGGACAGGGAATTCACCCCTCCACTTT. Its translation: CASSLVGTGNSPLHF. Based on the CDR3 plus reference TRBV13 and TRBJ1-6, the full variable domain is AAGVIQSPRHLIKEKRETATLKCYPIPRHDTVYWYQQGPGQDPQFLISFYEKMQSDKGSIPDRFSAQQFSDYHSELNMSSLELGDSALYFCASSLVGTGNSPLHFGNGTRLTVT.

The gene calls are TRBV27 and TRBJ2-3; 9 nucleotides agree with TRBD2. In germline, CDR1 is MNHEY, CDR2 SMNVEV (reference sequence). CDR3 length: 15 amino acids. V lost 6 bases and J lost 0; bases outside the gene matches: 4. The CDR3 loop is CASRSAGGSTDTQYF. In DNA, the CDR3 is TGTGCCAGCAGGTCAGCGGGGGGCAGCACAGATACGCAGTATTTT.

CDR3 loop: CASSLGLAGTNEQFF. The CDR3 nucleotides read TGTGCCAGTAGTCTCGGACTAGCGGGGACAAATGAGCAGTTCTTC. This sequence joins TRBV19 and TRBJ2-1; 12 bases agree with TRBD2. Trimming removed 5 bases from V and 7 bases from J; junction bases left unmatched: 6. Germline V gene lookup returns CDR1 LNHDA and CDR2 SQIVND (reference sequence). The CDR3 has 15 amino acids.

This chain connects TRBV28 to TRBJ1-4, with D tentatively TRBD1 (5 bases). Deletions cut 6 bases from V and 10 bases from J, with 15 bases between. Per the germline V gene, CDR1 is MDHEN and CDR2 is SYDVKM. This CDR3 spans 13 amino acids. CDR3: CASRQPGGGKLFF. The CDR3 nucleotides are TGTGCCAGCAGGCAGCCGGGGGGAGGAAAACTGTTTTTT.

The V and J genes are TRBV18 and TRBJ1-6; 7 positions match TRBD1. Germline loops: CDR1 KGHSH, CDR2 LQKENI. V lost 3 bases to trimming and J lost 10 bases; unmatched junction nucleotides: 6. This CDR3 region has 14 residues. The CDR3 DNA reads as TGTGCCAGCTCACCTACTCTACAGGGGTCACCCCTCCACTTT. Protein sequence: CASSPTLQGSPLHF.

V gene TRBV7-2 combines with J gene TRBJ1-4; D gene ambiguous. CDR3 length: 15 amino acids. Trimming removed 5 bases at V and 0 bases at J, with 10 bases between. CDR1 and CDR2 (germline): SGHTA, FQGNSA. CDR3 region: CASSPQSATNEKLFF. The CDR3 nucleotides are TGTGCCAGCAGCCCCCAGTCTGCAACTAATGAAAAACTGTTTTTT.

With regard to this clone: The same CDR3 is also encoded by other DNA sequences in this sample. V is TRBV2 and J is TRBJ2-5, with a tentative D call TRBD2 (7 bases). CDR1 is SNHLY, CDR2 FYNNEI, per germline. This CDR3 region has 13 residues. Trimming removed 4 bases at V and 4 bases at J, with 10 bases between. The DNA of the CDR3 is TGTGCCAGCAGTGGAGGGGGGGGAGAGACCCAGTACTTC. Amino acid sequence: CASSGGGGETQYF.

The V gene is TRBV24-1, the J gene TRBJ2-3; 10 bases align to TRBD1. The CDR3 extends over 18 amino acids. From germline, CDR1 is KGHDR and CDR2 SFDVKD. V was pared by 9 bases and J by 5 bases, with 19 bases of the junction left unmatched. The CDR3 region is CATADRDRGVEVGDTQYF. The CDR3 DNA sequence: TGTGCCACCGCAGACCGGGACAGGGGAGTCGAGGTAGGAGATACGCAGTATTTT.

Comments on this clone: Relative to the germline gene, one junction end is altered; a read error may explain this. This chain joins TRBV28 and TRBJ1-3; a weak D match, TRBD1 (5 bases). The CDR3 length is 20 residues. Germline CDR1 MDHEN, CDR2 SYDVKM. This chain's CDR3 is CASRLSDIGGNPSSGNTIYF. The CDR3 bases are TGTGCCAGCAGATTATCGGACATCGGGGGGAATCCAAGCTCTGGAAACACCATATATTTT.

This clone was counted a few times. The chain joins TRBV12-3 or TRBV12-4 to TRBJ1-2; 9 nucleotides agree with TRBD1. CDR3 length equals 13 residues. Trimming removed 6 bases from V and 7 bases from J; junction bases left unmatched: 6. CDR3 protein: CASRQGAKGGYTF. DNA for the CDR3: TGTGCCAGCAGACAGGGGGCGAAGGGTGGCTACACCTTC.

V is TRBV3-1 (or the pseudogene TRBV3-2) and J is TRBJ2-3; no clear D. Germline CDR1 is LGHDT and CDR2 is YNNKEL (reference sequence). The V end lost 1 base, the J end lost 2 bases, and 10 bases lay between the germline ends. The CDR3 runs 15 residues. The CDR3 here is CASSQGGKDTDTQYF. The CDR3 nucleotides read TGTGCCAGCAGCCAAGGAGGTAAAGACACAGATACGCAGTATTTT.

This chain links TRBV5-4 with TRBJ2-1; a weak D match, TRBD1 (6 bases). Trimming took off 4 bases at V and 8 bases at J, with 19 bases between the two ends. The germline V gene has CDR1 SGHNT and CDR2 YYREEE (reference sequence). The CDR3 has 15 residues. The CDR3 region has the DNA TGTGCCAGCAGCGCCCCGTCAGGGGAAGGTTATGAGCAGTTCTTC. This codes for CASSAPSGEGYEQFF.

The J gene is TRBJ2-3, the V gene TRBV6-6; a possible D gene is TRBD2 (5 bases). The germline CDR1 and CDR2 sequences are MNHNY and SVGAGI (reference sequence). Trimming shortened V by 1 base and J by 0 bases, and 8 bases separated the two germline ends. The CDR3 totals 15 residues. CDR3 DNA: TGTGCCAGCAGTTACTTCGGGGTTAGCACAGATACGCAGTATTTT. Encoded protein: CASSYFGVSTDTQYF.

This clone was observed once. The rearrangement links TRBV27 to TRBJ1-1; the match to TRBD1 covers 8 bases. Per germline, CDR1 MNHEY and CDR2 SMNVEV (reference sequence). The CDR3 extends over 14 amino acids. Trimming cost V 3 bases and J 2 bases; bases outside gene matches: 2. CDR3 DNA: TGTGCCAGCAGTTTGACAGGGGTTAACACTGAAGCTTTCTTT. Its protein product is CASSLTGVNTEAFF.

This clone was picked up one time. V and J are TRBV5-5 and TRBJ1-2, with D tentatively TRBD1 (6 bases). The CDR3 is 14 amino acids. The germline V gene encodes CDR1 SGHKS and CDR2 YYEKEE (reference sequence). Trimming removed 7 bases from V and 3 bases from J, with 16 bases in between. The DNA of the CDR3 is TGTGCCAGCTCCGCTTACAGGGATGACTATGGCTACACCTTC. Its translation: CASSAYRDDYGYTF.

The chain couples TRBV5-1 to TRBJ2-2; 8 nucleotides match TRBD1. The CDR3 is 15 amino acids. With V trimmed by 2 bases and J by 1 base, 1 base remained unmatched. Germline assignment: CDR1 SGHRS and CDR2 YFSETQ. Written as DNA, the CDR3 is TGCGCCAGCAGCTTCGGGACAGGGAACACCGGGGAGCTGTTTTTT. This encodes CASSFGTGNTGELFF.

Regarding this clone: This sample also contains other DNA sequences that code for the same CDR3. The V and J genes are TRBV18 and TRBJ1-1; 9 bases fit TRBD1. Germline V gives CDR1 KGHSH, CDR2 LQKENI. The CDR3 spans 13 residues. J lost 5 bases, V lost 3 bases, and 1 base had no gene match. The CDR3 loop reads CASSPGQGTEAFF. The CDR3 nucleotides are TGTGCCAGCTCACCGGGACAGGGAACTGAAGCTTTCTTT.

This sequence joins TRBV18 and TRBJ1-2; D is undetermined. The CDR3 totals 13 residues. In germline, CDR1 is KGHSH, CDR2 LQKENI. Trimming removed 3 bases from V and 4 bases from J, with 9 bases in between. For the CDR3, the DNA is TGTGCCAGCTCACCCGAGACAATCTATGGCTACACCTTC. As protein: CASSPETIYGYTF.

The chain employs TRBV19 and TRBJ1-1; weak D call: TRBD1 (6 bases). CDR1 and CDR2 from the germline V gene are LNHDA and SQIVND (reference sequence). CDR3 length equals 15 residues. Trimming pared 5 bases from V and 3 bases from J, leaving 16 bases between. The CDR3 loop is CASSRRGLKDTEAFF. In DNA, the CDR3 is TGTGCCAGTAGTCGGCGGGGGCTAAAGGACACTGAAGCTTTCTTT. Complete variable domain (other parts from reference TRBV19 and TRBJ1-1): DGGITQSPKYLFRKEGQNVTLSCEQNLNHDAMYWYRQDPGQGLRLIYYSQIVNDFQKGDIAEGYSVSREKKESFPLTVTSAQKNPTAFYLCASSRRGLKDTEAFFGQGTRLTVV.

The gene calls are TRBV5-1 and TRBJ2-1, with 7 bases fitting TRBD2. The CDR3 length is 15 residues. After removal of 1 base from V and 2 bases from J, the junction contained 3 bases not matched to a gene. Germline lookup yields CDR1 SGHRS and CDR2 YFSETQ. The CDR3 nucleotides are TGCGCCAGCAGCTTGTACGCGGGGGCCTACAATGAGCAGTTCTTC. Translating it yields CASSLYAGAYNEQFF.

This chain connects TRBV5-1 to TRBJ2-5; perhaps TRBD1 as D (6 bases). The CDR3 length is 15 residues. Germline CDR1 and CDR2: SGHRS and YFSETQ. The V gene lost 3 bases and the J gene lost 7 bases, with 19 bases spanning the gap. The CDR3 DNA reads TGCGCCAGCAGCTGGGGGCAGGCGGAAGGGGGGACCCAGTACTTC. Amino acid sequence: CASSWGQAEGGTQYF.

The chain joins TRBV6-1 to TRBJ1-4; no clear D gene. The V end lost 1 base, the J end lost 7 bases, and 7 bases lay between the germline ends. The V gene's germline CDR1 is MNHNS and CDR2 SASEGT. The CDR3 sequence is 13 residues long. CDR3 protein: CASSEGRGEKLFF. CDR3 DNA: TGTGCCAGCAGTGAAGGACGCGGTGAAAAACTGTTTTTT.

The rearrangement links TRBV6-1 to TRBJ1-5, with D possibly being TRBD1 (5 bases). The V gene lost 1 base and the J gene lost 2 bases, with 9 bases spanning the gap. The CDR3 totals 15 residues. Per germline, CDR1 MNHNS and CDR2 SASEGT. CDR3 region: CASSEGGRGNQPQHF. The CDR3 DNA reads as TGTGCCAGCAGTGAAGGCGGCAGGGGCAATCAGCCCCAGCATTTT.

The chain employs TRBV7-2 and TRBJ1-5, with 8 bases aligning to TRBD1. V shed 5 bases, J shed 7 bases, and the junction held 4 bases outside the gene matches. Germline-derived CDR1 and CDR2 are SGHTA and FQGNSA. The CDR3 totals 13 residues. The CDR3 DNA follows: TGTGCCAGCAGCCGACAGGGGAAGCAGCCCCAGCATTTT. Residues: CASSRQGKQPQHF. Variable domain in full (rest from reference TRBV7-2 and TRBJ1-5): GAGVSQSPSNKVTEKGKDVELRCDPISGHTALYWYRQSLGQGLEFLIYFQGNSAPDKSGLPSDRFSAERTGGSVSTLTIQRTQQEDSAVYLCASSRQGKQPQHFGDGTRLSIL.

V usage is TRBV18 and J usage is TRBJ2-4, with D tentatively TRBD1 (6 bases). Trimming removed 6 bases at V and 3 bases at J, with 21 bases between. This CDR3 region has 17 residues. From germline, CDR1 is KGHSH and CDR2 LQKENI. The CDR3, as DNA: TGTGCCAGCTCTACTACCTTTACAGGGAATGGCAAAAACATTCAGTACTTC. Residues: CASSTTFTGNGKNIQYF.

The chain joins TRBV28 to TRBJ2-1; TRBD2 aligns across 10 bases. CDR3 length: 15 residues. The J segment lost 4 bases and the V segment lost 7 bases, leaving 7 bases of the junction unmatched. CDR1 and CDR2 (germline): MDHEN, SYDVKM. In DNA form, the CDR3 reads TGTGCCAGCACTTGGGCTAGCGGGGGTTACAATGAGCAGTTCTTC. This sequence encodes CASTWASGGYNEQFF.

This chain connects TRBV6-5 to TRBJ2-5; D possibly corresponds to TRBD2 (6 bases). The V gene lost 6 bases and the J gene lost 3 bases, with 11 bases spanning the gap. The germline V gene encodes CDR1 MNHEY and CDR2 SVGAGI. This CDR3 region has 13 residues. CDR3 nucleotides: TGTGCCAGCAGAAAGACTAGGAAAGAGACCCAGTACTTC. Amino acids: CASRKTRKETQYF.